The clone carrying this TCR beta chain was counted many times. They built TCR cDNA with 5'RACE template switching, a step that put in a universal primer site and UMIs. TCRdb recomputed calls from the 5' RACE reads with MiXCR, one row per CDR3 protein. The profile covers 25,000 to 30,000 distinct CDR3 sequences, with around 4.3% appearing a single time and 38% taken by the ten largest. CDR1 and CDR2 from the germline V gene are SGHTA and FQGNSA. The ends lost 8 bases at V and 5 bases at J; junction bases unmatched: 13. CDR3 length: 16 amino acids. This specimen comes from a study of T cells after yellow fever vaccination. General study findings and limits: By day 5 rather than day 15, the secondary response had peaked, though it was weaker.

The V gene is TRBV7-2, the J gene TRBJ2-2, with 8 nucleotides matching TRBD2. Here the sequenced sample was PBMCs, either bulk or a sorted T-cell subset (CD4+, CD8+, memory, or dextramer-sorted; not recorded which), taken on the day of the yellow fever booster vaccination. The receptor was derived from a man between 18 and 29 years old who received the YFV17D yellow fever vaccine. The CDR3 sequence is CASLSQAGGETGELFF. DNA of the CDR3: TGTGCCAGCTTGTCCCAGGCGGGGGGTGAAACCGGGGAGCTGTTTTTT.